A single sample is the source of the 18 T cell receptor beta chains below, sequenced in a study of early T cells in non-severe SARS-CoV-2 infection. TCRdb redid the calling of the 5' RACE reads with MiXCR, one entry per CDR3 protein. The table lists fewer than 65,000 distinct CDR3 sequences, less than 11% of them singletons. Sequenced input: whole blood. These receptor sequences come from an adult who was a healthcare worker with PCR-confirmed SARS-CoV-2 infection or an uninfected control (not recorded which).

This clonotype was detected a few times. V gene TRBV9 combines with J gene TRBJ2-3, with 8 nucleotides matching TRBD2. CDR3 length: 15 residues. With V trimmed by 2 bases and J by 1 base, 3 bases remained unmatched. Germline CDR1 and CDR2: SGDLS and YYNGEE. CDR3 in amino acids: CASSVSGAGTDTQYF. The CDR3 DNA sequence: TGTGCCAGCAGCGTTAGCGGGGCCGGCACAGATACGCAGTATTTT.

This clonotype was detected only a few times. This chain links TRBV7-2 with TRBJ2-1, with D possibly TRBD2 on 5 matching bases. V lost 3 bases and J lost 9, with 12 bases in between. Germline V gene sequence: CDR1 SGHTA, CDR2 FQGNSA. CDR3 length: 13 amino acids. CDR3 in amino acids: CASSLVHAGEQFF. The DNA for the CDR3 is TGTGCCAGCAGCTTGGTCCACGCGGGTGAGCAGTTCTTC.

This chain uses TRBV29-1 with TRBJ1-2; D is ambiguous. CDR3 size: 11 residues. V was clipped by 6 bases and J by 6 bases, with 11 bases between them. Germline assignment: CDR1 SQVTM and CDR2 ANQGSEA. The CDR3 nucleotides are TGCAGCGTCATAGGGCCCCATGGCTACACCTTC. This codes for CSVIGPHGYTF.

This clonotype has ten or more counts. Here the CDR3 reads CASVAGLNTGELFF. CDR3 nucleotide sequence: TGTGCCAGTGTAGCGGGGCTGAACACCGGGGAGCTGTTTTTT. The genes are TRBV7-9 and TRBJ2-2, with TRBD2 identical over 8 bases. Germline loops: CDR1 SEHNR, CDR2 FQNEAQ (reference sequence). The length of the CDR3 is 14 residues. J gave up 1 base and V 9 bases, and 4 bases lay outside the gene matches.

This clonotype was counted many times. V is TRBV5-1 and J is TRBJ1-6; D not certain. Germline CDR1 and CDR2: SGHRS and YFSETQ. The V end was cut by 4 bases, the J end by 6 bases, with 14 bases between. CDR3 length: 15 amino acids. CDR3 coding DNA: TGCGCCAGCAGCCTCGAGGGAGGGTTTAATTCACCCCTCCACTTT. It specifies CASSLEGGFNSPLHF. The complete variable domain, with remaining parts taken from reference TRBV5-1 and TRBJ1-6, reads KAGVTQTPRYLIKTRGQQVTLSCSPISGHRSVSWYQQTPGQGLQFLFEYFSETQRNKGNFPGRFSGRQFSNSRSEMNVSTLELGDSALYLCASSLEGGFNSPLHFGNGTRLTVT.

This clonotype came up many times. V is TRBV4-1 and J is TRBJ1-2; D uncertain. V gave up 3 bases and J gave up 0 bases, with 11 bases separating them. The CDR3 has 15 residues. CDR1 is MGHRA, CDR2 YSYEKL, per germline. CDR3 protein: CASSHHGRTNYGYTF. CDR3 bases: TGCGCCAGCAGCCATCACGGAAGGACTAACTATGGCTACACCTTC.

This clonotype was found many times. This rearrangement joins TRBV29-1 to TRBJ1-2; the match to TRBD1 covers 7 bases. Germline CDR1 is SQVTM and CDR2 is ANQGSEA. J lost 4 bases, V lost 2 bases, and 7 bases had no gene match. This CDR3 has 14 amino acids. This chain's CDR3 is CSVERGREPYGYTF. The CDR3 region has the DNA TGCAGCGTTGAAAGGGGGCGGGAGCCCTATGGCTACACCTTC.

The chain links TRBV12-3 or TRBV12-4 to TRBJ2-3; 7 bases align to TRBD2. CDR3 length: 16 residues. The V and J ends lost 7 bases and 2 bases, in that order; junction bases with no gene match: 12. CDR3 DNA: TGTGCCAGCACCGCCTTCCCCGGGACTAACACAGATACGCAGTATTTT. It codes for CASTAFPGTNTDTQYF.

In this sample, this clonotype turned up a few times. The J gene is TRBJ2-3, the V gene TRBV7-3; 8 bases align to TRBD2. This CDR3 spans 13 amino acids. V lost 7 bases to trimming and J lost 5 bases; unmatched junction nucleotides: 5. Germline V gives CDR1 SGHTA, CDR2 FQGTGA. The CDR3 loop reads CASKREPEDTQYF. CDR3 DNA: TGTGCCAGCAAGCGGGAGCCGGAAGATACGCAGTATTTT. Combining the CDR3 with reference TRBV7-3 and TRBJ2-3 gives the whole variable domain GAGVSQTPSNKVTEKGKYVELRCDPISGHTALYWYRQSLGQGPEFLIYFQGTGAADDSGLPNDRFFAVRPEGSVSTLKIQRTERGDSAVYLCASKREPEDTQYFGPGTRLTVL.

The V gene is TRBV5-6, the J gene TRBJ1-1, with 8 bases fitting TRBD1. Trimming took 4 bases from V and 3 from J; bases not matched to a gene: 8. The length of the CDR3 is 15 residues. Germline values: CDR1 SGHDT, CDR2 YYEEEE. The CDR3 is CASSPNRGRDTEAFF. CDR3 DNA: TGTGCCAGCAGCCCTAACAGGGGGAGGGACACTGAAGCTTTCTTT.

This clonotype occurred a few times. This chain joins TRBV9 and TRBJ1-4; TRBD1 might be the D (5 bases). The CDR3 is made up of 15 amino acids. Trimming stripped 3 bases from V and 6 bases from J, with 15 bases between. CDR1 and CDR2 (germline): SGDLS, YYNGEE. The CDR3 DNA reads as TGTGCCAGCAGCGCAGATGGCCCAGGGCATGAAAAACTGTTTTTT. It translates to CASSADGPGHEKLFF.

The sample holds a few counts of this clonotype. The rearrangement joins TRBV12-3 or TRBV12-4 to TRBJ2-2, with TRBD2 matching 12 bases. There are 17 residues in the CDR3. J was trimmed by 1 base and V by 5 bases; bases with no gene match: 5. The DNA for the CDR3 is TGTGCCAGCAGTCCAAGGGGACTAGCGGGGAACACCGGGGAGCTGTTTTTT. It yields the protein CASSPRGLAGNTGELFF.

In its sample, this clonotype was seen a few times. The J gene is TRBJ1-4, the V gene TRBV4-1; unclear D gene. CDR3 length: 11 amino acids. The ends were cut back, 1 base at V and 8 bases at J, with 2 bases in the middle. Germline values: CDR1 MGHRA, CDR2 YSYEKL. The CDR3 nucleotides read TGCGCCAGCAGCCAAGCCGAAAAACTGTTTTTT. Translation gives CASSQAEKLFF.

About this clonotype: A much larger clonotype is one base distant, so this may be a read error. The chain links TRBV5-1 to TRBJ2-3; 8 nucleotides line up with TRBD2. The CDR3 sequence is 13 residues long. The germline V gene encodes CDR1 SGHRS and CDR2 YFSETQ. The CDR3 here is CASKAGVTETQYF. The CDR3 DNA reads TGCGCCAGCAAAGCGGGGGTCACAGAAACGCAGTATTTT.

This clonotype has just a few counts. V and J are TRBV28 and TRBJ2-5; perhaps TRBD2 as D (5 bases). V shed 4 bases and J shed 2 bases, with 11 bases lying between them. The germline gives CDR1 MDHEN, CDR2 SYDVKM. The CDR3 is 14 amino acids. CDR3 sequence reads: CASSSRGWQETQYF. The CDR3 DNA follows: TGTGCCAGCAGTTCGCGAGGGTGGCAAGAGACCCAGTACTTC.

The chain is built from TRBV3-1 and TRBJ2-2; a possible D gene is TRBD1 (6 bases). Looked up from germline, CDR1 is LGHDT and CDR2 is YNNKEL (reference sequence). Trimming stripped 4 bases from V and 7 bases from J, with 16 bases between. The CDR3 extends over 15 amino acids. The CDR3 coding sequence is TGTGCCAGCAGCCCAAGGGCAGGGGCGATCGGGGAGCTGTTTTTT. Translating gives CASSPRAGAIGELFF.

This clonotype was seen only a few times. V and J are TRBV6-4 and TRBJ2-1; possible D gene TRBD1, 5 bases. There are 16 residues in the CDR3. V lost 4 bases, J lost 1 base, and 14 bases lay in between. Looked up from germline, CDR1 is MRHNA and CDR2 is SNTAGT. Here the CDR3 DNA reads TGTGCCAGCAGTGGCAGGGTCGGATCTTCCTACAATGAGCAGTTCTTC. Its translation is CASSGRVGSSYNEQFF.

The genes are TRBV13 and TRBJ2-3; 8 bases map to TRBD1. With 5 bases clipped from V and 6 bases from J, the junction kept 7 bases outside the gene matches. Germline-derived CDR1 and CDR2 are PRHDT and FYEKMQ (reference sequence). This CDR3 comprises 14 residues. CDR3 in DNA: TGTGCCAGCAGCCCCGGTTGGACAGGGGATACGCAGTATTTT. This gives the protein CASSPGWTGDTQYF.